The 19 T cell receptor beta chains reported below all come from one sample, sequenced in a study of regulatory T cells in long-lasting Graves disease. To make TCR beta libraries, researchers used iRepertoire HTBI primers and Arm-PCR of CDR3 regions. One entry per CDR3 protein, called by TCRdb with MiXCR from the multiplex PCR reads. In the table there are around 470,000 distinct CDR3 sequences, 12% to 15% of which are singletons. Stated time point: newly diagnosed GD, antithyroid drugs for less than 3 months. After RNA was extracted from PBMCs, the TCR library was made from it. The same data also went into a second study, on T cells in Graves' hyperthyroidism and ophthalmopathy.

Sample: peripheral blood mononuclear cells (PBMCs), taken at new diagnosis, from a patient treated with antithyroid drugs. These receptor sequences come from a woman aged 45 to 65 with Graves disease.

This clonotype was observed a handful of times. The chain uses TRBV20-1 and TRBJ1-5; D unclear. The germline V gene has CDR1 DFQATT and CDR2 SNEGSKA (reference sequence). The CDR3 runs to 13 residues. Trimming left V 3 bases short and J 3 bases short, with 9 bases between. The CDR3 spells CSASTEINQPQHF. CDR3 DNA sequence: TGCAGTGCTAGCACAGAGATCAATCAGCCCCAGCATTTT.

This clonotype was counted only a few times. V usage is TRBV7-9 and J usage is TRBJ1-4, with TRBD1 as a possible D gene (5 bases). V was trimmed by 1 base and J by 4 bases, leaving 10 bases between them. The germline CDR1 and CDR2 sequences are SEHNR and FQNEAQ (reference sequence). The CDR3 runs 15 residues. The CDR3 sequence is CASSLGDRLNEKLFF. The CDR3 nucleotides read TGTGCCAGCAGCTTAGGTGACAGACTTAATGAAAAACTGTTTTTT. Full variable domain (missing parts from reference TRBV7-9 and TRBJ1-4): DTGVSQNPRHKITKRGQNVTFRCDPISEHNRLYWYRQTLGQGPEFLTYFQNEAQLEKSRLLSDRFSAERPKGSFSTLEIQRTEQGDSAMYLCASSLGDRLNEKLFFGSGTQLSVL.

V and J are TRBV29-1 and TRBJ2-1; no firm D call. V lost 4 bases and J 5 bases, leaving 12 bases between the germline ends. The V gene's germline CDR1 is SQVTM and CDR2 ANQGSEA. The CDR3 spans 13 residues. The CDR3 is CSVVYLTHNEQFF. CDR3 nucleotides: TGCAGCGTTGTGTACCTCACACACAATGAGCAGTTCTTC.

This clonotype turned up a few times. The chain has TRBV18 and TRBJ2-1, with D possibly TRBD2 on 5 matching bases. Germline assignment: CDR1 KGHSH and CDR2 LQKENI. This CDR3 contains 17 residues. The ends were cut back, 0 bases at V and 2 bases at J, with 14 bases in the middle. CDR3 sequence reads: CASSPPEAGATYNEQFF. The CDR3 bases are TGTGCCAGCTCACCACCGGAGGCAGGAGCTACCTACAATGAGCAGTTCTTC.

This clonotype was recorded many times. The rearrangement links TRBV27 to TRBJ2-1; the match to TRBD2 covers 7 bases. Germline V gene data show CDR1 as MNHEY and CDR2 as SMNVEV (reference sequence). The length of the CDR3 is 14 residues. V dropped 6 bases and J dropped 4; count of bases not matched to a gene: 6. CDR3 region: CASRGLAVYNEQFF. CDR3 nucleotides: TGTGCCAGCAGGGGGCTAGCGGTATACAATGAGCAGTTCTTC.

This clonotype was recorded at least ten times. This sequence joins TRBV12-3 or TRBV12-4 and TRBJ2-2; D ambiguous. There are 12 residues in the CDR3. Trimming cost V 6 bases and J 6 bases, with 8 bases left between them. The CDR3 region has the DNA TGTGCCAGCAGCTCCAGGCCCGGGGAGCTGTTTTTT. Its protein is CASSSRPGELFF.

This clonotype has more than one count but fewer than ten. The V gene is TRBV6-2 or TRBV6-3, the J gene TRBJ1-2; TRBD1 matches at 10 bases. Trimming removed 6 bases from V and 7 bases from J; junction bases left unmatched: 5. There are 13 residues in the CDR3. CDR1 is MNHEY, CDR2 SVGEGT, per germline. The CDR3 DNA sequence: TGTGCCAGCAGCGGGACAGGGGAGACTGGCTACACCTTC. Translation: CASSGTGETGYTF.

The rearrangement uses TRBV27 and TRBJ2-1; 14 bases match TRBD2. The CDR3 loop spans 18 amino acids. V trimming: 7 bases; J trimming: 10 bases; junction bases outside the gene matches: 18. Germline V CDR1 and CDR2: MNHEY, SMNVEV (reference sequence). The CDR3 region is CASTFTATLGLAGVEQFF. The CDR3 bases are TGTGCCAGCACCTTCACAGCCACCCTGGGACTAGCGGGAGTCGAGCAGTTCTTC.

The rearrangement joins TRBV18 to TRBJ2-7, with D possibly being TRBD2 (5 bases). Germline V gene sequence: CDR1 KGHSH, CDR2 LQKENI. Trimming removed 3 bases at V and 6 bases at J, with 18 bases between. CDR3 length: 15 amino acids. The CDR3 nucleotides are TGTGCCAGCTCACCTCCGAGTACCCGCGGGCTCGAGCAGTACTTC. This translates into CASSPPSTRGLEQYF.

This clonotype was observed many times. The rearrangement joins TRBV6-2 or TRBV6-3 to TRBJ1-1, with a weak D call TRBD1 (5 bases). The germline V and J ends were trimmed by 5 bases and 7 bases, with 14 bases remaining between them. This CDR3 has 13 amino acids. The germline CDR1 and CDR2 sequences are MNHEY and SVGEGT. CDR3 residues: CASSNTGTGEAFF. DNA of the CDR3: TGTGCCAGCAGTAATACCGGCACAGGTGAAGCTTTCTTT.

In its sample, this clonotype is medium-sized. The V gene is TRBV2, the J gene TRBJ2-5, with D tentatively TRBD1 or TRBD2 (5 bases each). The CDR3 sequence is 13 residues long. Germline CDR1 reads SNHLY; CDR2 reads FYNNEI. V lost 6 bases, J lost 5 bases, and 13 bases lay in between. Written as DNA, the CDR3 is TGTGCCAGCAGAGGGACGGATCGTGAGACCCAGTACTTC. This encodes CASRGTDRETQYF.

The sample holds many counts of this clonotype. J is TRBJ2-6 and V is TRBV6-2 or TRBV6-3, with D unclear. CDR1 and CDR2 (germline): MNHEY, SVGEGT. The CDR3 length is 15 residues. V dropped 6 bases and J dropped 0 bases, with 9 bases sitting between them. CDR3 DNA sequence: TGTGCCAGCAGAATAGATTTCTCTGGGGCCAACGTCCTGACTTTC. Amino acids: CASRIDFSGANVLTF.

The CDR3 region is CASSPSVGPYVEQYF. The CDR3, as DNA: TGTGCCAGTAGCCCCAGCGTGGGGCCCTACGTGGAGCAGTACTTC. V is TRBV19 and J is TRBJ2-7, with D possibly being TRBD1 (5 bases). Trimming took 6 bases from V and 7 from J, leaving 22 bases between them. The CDR3 has 15 amino acids. The V gene's germline CDR1 is LNHDA and CDR2 SQIVND (reference sequence).

This clonotype was counted between two and nine times. The J gene is TRBJ2-6, the V gene TRBV12-3 or TRBV12-4; 10 bases fit TRBD2. CDR3 length: 18 amino acids. With V trimmed by 1 base and J by 1 base, 4 bases remained unmatched. The CDR3 bases are TGTGCCAGCAGTTTAGTCCTAGCGGGAGTGTCTGGGGCCAACGTCCTGACTTTC. This codes for CASSLVLAGVSGANVLTF.

This clonotype turned up a few times. The chain is built from TRBV5-1 and TRBJ2-3; no definite D call. The V end was cut by 7 bases, the J end by 4 bases, with 13 bases between. Germline V CDR1 and CDR2: SGHRS, YFSETQ. This CDR3 is 13 amino acids long. The CDR3 loop reads CASHMGSSDTQYF. CDR3 nucleotides: TGCGCCAGCCACATGGGGTCGTCAGATACGCAGTATTTT.

This clonotype was seen many times. The chain joins TRBV28 to TRBJ2-2; maybe TRBD2 (6 bases). Between the trimmed V and J ends, which lost 3 bases and 6 bases, there was a span of 8 bases. In germline, CDR1 is MDHEN, CDR2 SYDVKM. CDR3 length: 13 amino acids. DNA for the CDR3: TGTGCCAGCAGTTTCGGGGAGGCCGGGGAGCTGTTTTTT. As protein: CASSFGEAGELFF.

This clonotype showed up just a few times. In DNA form, the CDR3 reads TGTGCCAGCAGTTCCCGGGGTCTAGCGGGAGTCTTCGATGAGCAGTTCTTC. Amino acid sequence: CASSSRGLAGVFDEQFF. The chain uses TRBV12-3 or TRBV12-4 and TRBJ2-1; 10 nucleotides agree with TRBD2. The CDR3 sequence is 17 residues long. Unmatched junction bases numbered 14, after V lost 4 bases and J lost 8 bases.

This clonotype has ten or more counts. The chain uses TRBV7-3 and TRBJ2-1; 8 bases align to TRBD2. The trim removed 5 bases at V and 7 bases at J, leaving 4 bases unmatched. This CDR3 region has 13 residues. Germline CDR1 SGHTA, CDR2 FQGTGA. Here the CDR3 DNA reads TGTGCCAGCAGCGGCGGACTAGCAAATGAGCAGTTCTTC. It is translated as CASSGGLANEQFF.

This clonotype was picked up many times. The rearrangement joins TRBV6-9 to TRBJ2-7; 10 bases agree with TRBD2. The germline gives CDR1 MNHGY, CDR2 SVAAGI. Unmatched junction bases numbered 9, after V lost 3 bases and J lost 4 bases. The CDR3 is 16 amino acids. This chain's CDR3 is CASSYSGASGGYEQYF. In DNA, the CDR3 is TGTGCCAGCAGTTACTCTGGAGCTAGCGGGGGTTACGAGCAGTACTTC.